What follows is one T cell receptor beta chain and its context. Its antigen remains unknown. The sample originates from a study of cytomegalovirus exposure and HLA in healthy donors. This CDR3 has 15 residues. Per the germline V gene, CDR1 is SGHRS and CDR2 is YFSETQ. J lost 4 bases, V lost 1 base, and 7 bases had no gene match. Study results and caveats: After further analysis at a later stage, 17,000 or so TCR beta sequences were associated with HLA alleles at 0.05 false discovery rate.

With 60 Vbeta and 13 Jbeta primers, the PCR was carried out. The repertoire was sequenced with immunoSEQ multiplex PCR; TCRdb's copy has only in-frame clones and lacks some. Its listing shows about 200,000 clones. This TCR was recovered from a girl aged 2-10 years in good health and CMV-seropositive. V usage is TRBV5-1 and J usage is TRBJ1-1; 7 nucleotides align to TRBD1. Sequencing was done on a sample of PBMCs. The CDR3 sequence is CASSLTGDVSTEAFF. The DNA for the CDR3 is TGCGCCAGCAGCTTGACAGGGGATGTATCCACTGAAGCTTTCTTT.